This T cell receptor beta chain was documented in a study of CD8 T cells in Susac syndrome. Study details: Sequencing included Susac syndrome patients, five or six of them with active disease and 8 or 9 in remission. Overall study findings and caveats: Clonal expansion was absent from the CD4+ T cell repertoires in Susac syndrome.

Turning to this clonotype: The antigen remains undetermined.

Reverse transcription of roughly 0.5 to 1 ug RNA was performed with random hexamers. The authors amplified TCR beta CDR3 across 54 Vbeta and 13 Jbeta using immunoSEQ multiplex PCR. TCRdb re-analysed the immunoSEQ multiplex PCR reads in MiXCR, keeping a single row per CDR3 protein. The table records roughly 160,000 distinct CDR3 sequences, approximately 95% of them present only once. Sequencing targeted TCR beta in T cells from blood (CD8+ and CD4+). The specimen was CD4+ T cells from PBMCs. The sequence came from a human donor with Susac syndrome.

CDR3 protein: CATSDADTQYF. In nucleotides, the CDR3 is TGTGCCACCAGCGATGCGGATACGCAGTATTTT. The chain recombines TRBV15 with TRBJ2-3, with no clear D. The germline CDR1 and CDR2 sequences are LNHNV and YYDKDF (reference sequence). The V end was cut by 5 bases, the J end by 6 bases, with 6 bases between. The CDR3 sequence is 11 residues long.